These T cell receptor beta chains were read from a single sample in a study of shared clonotypes between healthy human individuals. The repertoire was sequenced with immunoSEQ multiplex PCR; TCRdb's copy has only in-frame clones and lacks some. The table lists over a million clones, about four fifths of them singletons. Sequenced input: memory CD4+ T cells from PBMCs. The receptor set was obtained from a man between 18 and 35 years old in good health. Some clones in this sample may be carry-over from other donors' samples. Each CDR3 is given with its conserved first and last residue. The D gene is left open where the match is weak. Clone sizes are given selectively: once, few, many, or a class where the clone is expanded.

j_call d_call cdr3_length clone_size v_call cdr3_nt cdr3_aa
TRBJ1-5 . 16 once TRBV27 TGTGCCAGCAGCCTCGCGGCGGGGGAAGGTCATCAGCCCCAGCATTTT CASSLAAGEGHQPQHF
TRBJ2-7 . 13 . TRBV6-5 TGTGCCAGCAGCGCTATTACGGGGTACGAGCAGTACTTC CASSAITGYEQYF
TRBJ1-1 . 16 once TRBV5-1 TGCGCCAGCAGCTTGTATCGCGCAGGGATGAACACTGAAGCTTTCTTT CASSLYRAGMNTEAFF
TRBJ1-5 . 18 once TRBV28 TGTGCCAGCAGTCTTCTGGGGGGGGCGGCTCATAGCAATCAGCCCCAGCATTTT CASSLLGGAAHSNQPQHF
TRBJ2-1 TRBD1 15 . TRBV6-6 TGTGCCAGCAGTGCACAGGGGGTTAGTTACAATGAGCAGTTCTTC CASSAQGVSYNEQFF
TRBJ2-1 TRBD2 18 . TRBV4-2 TGTGCCAGCAGCCCGGTTGCTAGCGGGAGTCCCCCCTACAATGAGCAGTTCTTC CASSPVASGSPPYNEQFF
TRBJ2-1 TRBD2 15 . TRBV6-6 TGTGCCAGCAGTTCCCTAGCGGGAGTGACCCATGAGCAGTTCTTC CASSSLAGVTHEQFF
TRBJ2-2 TRBD2 18 many TRBV7-9 TGTGCCAGCAGAAATAGGGGACTAGCGGGAGAGGGCACCGGGGAGCTGTTTTTT CASRNRGLAGEGTGELFF
TRBJ1-5 TRBD1 16 . TRBV18 TGTGCCAGCTCACCTCCGGGACAGGGGCTCGGGCAGCCCCAGCATTTT CASSPPGQGLGQPQHF
TRBJ2-5 . 14 . TRBV29-1 TGCAGCGTTGAAGATCTTACAGCCAAAGAGACCCAGTACTTC CSVEDLTAKETQYF
TRBJ1-2 . 15 . TRBV28 TGTGCCAGCAGTTTAATTGCGGGGGGTATTGGTGGCTACACCTTC CASSLIAGGIGGYTF
TRBJ2-5 . 17 . TRBV5-1 TGCGCCAGCAGCTTTGGACAGGGAGGGACTATAAGGGAGACCCAGTACTTC CASSFGQGGTIRETQYF
TRBJ2-7 . 13 few TRBV29-1 TGCAGCGTTGAACGCGGCAGGAGGGGCGAGCAGTACTTC CSVERGRRGEQYF
TRBJ1-3 TRBD1 14 . TRBV6-5 TGTGCCAGCGGTATGACAGGGGCTGGAAGCACCATATATTTT CASGMTGAGSTIYF
TRBJ1-3 TRBD1 17 . TRBV7-2 TGTGCCAGCAGCTTAAATCAGGGGGCTTCATCTGGAAACACCATATATTTT CASSLNQGASSGNTIYF
TRBJ2-3 . 16 . TRBV15 TGTGCCACCAGCAGGGCGGGCCAGCCCAGCACAGATACGCAGTATTTT CATSRAGQPSTDTQYF
TRBJ2-1 TRBD2 15 . TRBV18 TGTGCCAGCTCACCCGGACTAGCGGGAGAGTATGAGCAGTTCTTC CASSPGLAGEYEQFF
TRBJ2-2 . 12 . TRBV15 TGTGCCACCAGCCGGGTCCCCGGGGAGCTGTTTTTT CATSRVPGELFF
TRBJ2-2 TRBD2 16 . TRBV7-3 TGTGCCAGCAGCCTTAGCGGGAGGGCCACTACCGGGGAGCTGTTTTTT CASSLSGRATTGELFF
TRBJ2-7 . 13 . TRBV30 TGTGCCTCCCAGGGGGGAGGGCCGTCGGTGCAGTACTTC CASQGGGPSVQYF
TRBJ1-2 . 14 . TRBV6-6 TGTGCCAGCAGTTCCCGAGGGGGGCACGGGGGCTACACCTTC CASSSRGGHGGYTF
TRBJ1-3 TRBD1 13 . TRBV30 TGTGCCTGGGGACAGGACTCTGGAAACACCATATATTTT CAWGQDSGNTIYF
TRBJ2-3 . 14 many TRBV5-1 TGCGCCAGCAGCTCACAGGGTGGGGAGGATACGCAGTATTTT CASSSQGGEDTQYF
TRBJ2-1 . 15 once TRBV7-3 TGTGCCAGCAGCTTAACGGGGCGGCAGCACAATGAGCAGTTCTTC CASSLTGRQHNEQFF
TRBJ2-1 TRBD2 19 once TRBV5-4 TGTGCCAGCAGCTTGGTAGGGACTAGCGGGAGTTGGGGTGACAATGAGCAGTTCTTC CASSLVGTSGSWGDNEQFF
TRBJ1-1 . 17 . TRBV5-6 TGTGCCAGCAGCCCAATGTGGGGGAGGGGGTTCGACACTGAAGCTTTCTTT CASSPMWGRGFDTEAFF
TRBJ1-1 TRBD1 14 . TRBV5-1 TGCGCCAGCAGCACAGGACAGGGTGACACTGAAGCTTTCTTT CASSTGQGDTEAFF
TRBJ2-1 . 15 . TRBV5-1 TGCGCCAGCAGCTCCCCCGAGAAAGACAACAATGAGCAGTTCTTC CASSSPEKDNNEQFF
TRBJ2-3 TRBD1 15 . TRBV2 TGTGCCAGCAGCGCGGGACAGGGAAGCACAGATACGCAGTATTTT CASSAGQGSTDTQYF
TRBJ2-2 . 11 . TRBV7-3 TGTGCCAGCTCGCAGACTTCGGAGCTGTTTTTT CASSQTSELFF
TRBJ2-7 TRBD2 17 . TRBV4-3 TGCGCCAGCAGCCAAGATGTAGCGGGAGGGATTTCCTACGAGCAGTACTTC CASSQDVAGGISYEQYF
TRBJ2-7 TRBD2 15 . TRBV5-4 TGTGCCAGCAGCTTGGGGCTAGCGGGTTCCTACGAGCAGTACTTC CASSLGLAGSYEQYF
TRBJ1-5 . 13 . TRBV6-1 TGTGCCAGCAGACCCGCAGGGAATCAGCCCCAGCATTTT CASRPAGNQPQHF
TRBJ1-1 TRBD1 14 few TRBV7-2 TGTGCCAGCAGCTCCCAGGGGGCGCGCACTGAAGCTTTCTTT CASSSQGARTEAFF
TRBJ2-1 TRBD2 15 . TRBV11-1 TGTGCCAGCAGCTTTACCGGGACTAGCCTCAATGAGCAGTTCTTC CASSFTGTSLNEQFF
TRBJ2-1 . 15 . TRBV7-3 TGTGCCAGCAGCTTATGGGGCAGGGTTGCTGATGAGCAGTTCTTC CASSLWGRVADEQFF
TRBJ1-5 . 13 . TRBV6-4 TGTGCCAGCAGTGTAAAACGGGACTCGCCCCAGCATTTT CASSVKRDSPQHF
TRBJ1-2 . 13 . TRBV6-1 TGTGCCAGCAGTGCGGCAGCGGCCTATGGCTACACCTTC CASSAAAAYGYTF
TRBJ2-7 TRBD2 16 . TRBV18 TGTGCCAGCTCACCCCTGGGGCTAGCGGGAGACTACGAGCAGTACTTC CASSPLGLAGDYEQYF
TRBJ1-1 . 14 . TRBV5-1 TGCGCCAGCAGCGAAGGACGGATGAACACTGAAGCTTTCTTT CASSEGRMNTEAFF
TRBJ2-3 TRBD2 16 . TRBV19 TGTGCCAGTAGTATACTCTCCCTAGCGGGAGGGAGAGCGCAGTATTTT CASSILSLAGGRAQYF
TRBJ2-7 TRBD2 15 once TRBV27 TGTGCCAGCAGGACCGGTACTAGCGGGCTCGGCGAGCAGTACTTC CASRTGTSGLGEQYF